Presented here are 27 T cell receptor beta chains from one specimen sequenced in a study of CD8 T cell repertoires and HIV-1 epitope variants. These receptors lack a known antigen. Clones were sequenced by immunoSEQ multiplex PCR, and TCRdb holds only the in-frame ones, with some missing. The sample contains 6,000 to 7,000 clones, approximately 70% of which appear only once. Sequences were obtained from cultured CD8+ T cells derived from PBMCs. The receptors were sampled from a male donor with HIV.

This clone was observed a few times. This chain connects TRBV6-5 to TRBJ1-2, with 9 positions matching TRBD1. V lost 5 bases, J lost 7 bases, and 8 bases stayed unmatched. Germline CDR1 MNHEY, CDR2 SVGAGI. This CDR3 has 14 residues. The CDR3 region is CASSPLGQGSGYTF. The CDR3 DNA is TGTGCCAGCAGTCCCCTGGGACAGGGCTCTGGCTACACCTTC.

This chain's CDR3 is CASSPMPFTGTASSYEQYF. The CDR3 region has the DNA TGTGCCAGCAGCCCCATGCCTTTTACCGGGACAGCCTCCTCCTACGAGCAGTACTTC. The chain carries TRBV7-9 and TRBJ2-7, with 7 bases fitting TRBD1. CDR1 is SEHNR, CDR2 FQNEAQ, per germline (reference sequence). Trimming at V came to 5 bases and at J to 0 bases, leaving 19 bases not matched to a gene. This CDR3 has 19 amino acids.

The chain has TRBV4-1 and TRBJ1-1; possible D gene TRBD1, 6 bases. Trimming cost V 3 bases and J 3 bases, with 11 bases left between them. CDR1 is MGHRA, CDR2 YSYEKL, per germline. The CDR3 contains 14 residues. The CDR3 region has the DNA TGCGCCAGCAGCCAGGACCCAGGGGACACTGAAGCTTTCTTT. Translating it yields CASSQDPGDTEAFF.

V usage is TRBV6-5 and J usage is TRBJ2-3; 10 nucleotides align to TRBD2. The germline V gene has CDR1 MNHEY and CDR2 SVGAGI. V shed 0 bases, J shed 6 bases, and the junction held 6 bases outside the gene matches. The CDR3 runs to 16 residues. For the CDR3, the DNA is TGTGCCAGCAGTTACTCGGCTAGCGGGAGTGTGGATACGCAGTATTTT. It codes for CASSYSASGSVDTQYF.

J is TRBJ2-6 and V is TRBV5-4; D could derive from TRBD1 or TRBD2 (5 bases each). The CDR3 loop spans 17 amino acids. Germline V lookup: CDR1 SGHNT, CDR2 YYREEE (reference sequence). V was cut by 4 bases and J by 0 bases, with 14 bases left in between. The CDR3 sequence is CASSPGDAHSGANVLTF. The CDR3 nucleotides are TGTGCCAGCAGCCCCGGGGACGCGCACTCTGGGGCCAACGTCCTGACTTTC. Combining the CDR3 with reference TRBV5-4 and TRBJ2-6 gives the whole variable domain ETGVTQSPTHLIKTRGQQVTLRCSSQSGHNTVSWYQQALGQGPQFIFQYYREEENGRGNFPPRFSGLQFPNYSSELNVNALELDDSALYLCASSPGDAHSGANVLTFGAGSRLTVL.

This chain links TRBV13 with TRBJ2-7, with a weak D call TRBD1 (5 bases). Germline V gene sequence: CDR1 PRHDT, CDR2 FYEKMQ (reference sequence). V was shortened by 5 bases and J by 6 bases, with 14 bases between the two germline ends. The CDR3 sequence is 13 residues long. The CDR3 region is CASSPYAGLEQYF. For the CDR3, the DNA is TGTGCCAGCAGCCCGTATGCAGGGCTCGAGCAGTACTTC.

This clone showed up just a few times. The genes are TRBV27 and TRBJ1-2; D not certain. Germline CDR1 and CDR2: MNHEY and SMNVEV (reference sequence). The length of the CDR3 is 14 residues. With 3 bases removed from V and 6 bases from J, the gap between germline ends came to 14 bases. The CDR3 DNA sequence: TGTGCCAGCAGTTTTCGTAACGGCTCGCATGGCTACACCTTC. It translates to CASSFRNGSHGYTF.

The rearrangement uses TRBV28 and TRBJ2-5, with 11 bases that match TRBD2. This CDR3 contains 13 residues. Germline trimming cut 10 bases from V and 1 base from J; bases unmatched to any gene: 2. Germline V CDR1 and CDR2: MDHEN, SYDVKM. The CDR3 bases are TGTGCCACCCTAGCGGGGGGCCAAGAGACCCAGTACTTC. This encodes CATLAGGQETQYF.

To note about this clone: The sample carries other DNA sequences with the same CDR3. The chain carries TRBV7-2 and TRBJ1-5; the D is unclear. From germline, CDR1 is SGHTA and CDR2 FQGNSA. CDR3 length: 13 amino acids. The V end was cut by 2 bases, the J end by 4 bases, with 6 bases between. CDR3 sequence (DNA): TGTGCCAGCAGCTTACGGCCTAATCAGCCCCAGCATTTT. Translation gives CASSLRPNQPQHF.

The V call is TRBV27, the J call TRBJ2-1, with D perhaps matching TRBD2 (6 bases). There are 14 residues in the CDR3. From germline, CDR1 is MNHEY and CDR2 SMNVEV (reference sequence). Between the trimmed V and J ends, which lost 2 bases and 4 bases, there was a span of 9 bases. CDR3 nucleotides: TGTGCCAGCAGTTTAGGGGACTCGTACAATGAGCAGTTCTTC. Its translation: CASSLGDSYNEQFF.

The chain combines TRBV6-5 with TRBJ1-1; D might be TRBD1 (6 bases). V lost 5 bases to trimming and J lost 7 bases, with 14 bases between them. Germline CDR1 is MNHEY and CDR2 is SVGAGI. The CDR3 has 13 amino acids. The CDR3 loop reads CASSPRQAGEAFF. The CDR3 nucleotides are TGTGCCAGCAGTCCAAGACAGGCTGGTGAAGCTTTCTTT.

Judged by abundance, this clone is hyperexpanded. The chain carries TRBV28 and TRBJ1-2; D is unclear. The CDR3 is 16 residues long. Deletions cut 8 bases from V and 1 base from J, with 20 bases between. The germline V gene has CDR1 MDHEN and CDR2 SYDVKM. Written as DNA, the CDR3 is TGTGCCAGCGGCTTATATCCCTTGGACCTTAACTATGGCTACACCTTC. This sequence encodes CASGLYPLDLNYGYTF.

This clone was picked up a small number of times. The rearrangement joins TRBV13 to TRBJ1-1, with D hard to call. Germline V gene lookup returns CDR1 PRHDT and CDR2 FYEKMQ (reference sequence). Trimming pared 2 bases from V and 5 bases from J, leaving 3 bases between. The CDR3 contains 11 residues. This chain's CDR3 is CASSLRTEAFF. The CDR3, as DNA: TGTGCCAGCAGCTTACGGACTGAAGCTTTCTTT.

DNA of the CDR3: TGTGCCTCCCGGGACAGGGGGGGTTACGAGCAGTACTTC. Its translation: CASRDRGGYEQYF. The chain links TRBV10-3 to TRBJ2-7, with 11 bases that match TRBD1. Trimming cost V 11 bases and J 4 bases; bases outside gene matches: 7. CDR3 length: 13 amino acids. Looked up from germline, CDR1 is ENHRY and CDR2 is SYGVKD.

The V call is TRBV25-1, the J call TRBJ2-7; D is unclear. The CDR3 spans 12 residues. Germline lookup yields CDR1 MGHDK and CDR2 SYGVNS. Here the CDR3 DNA reads TGTGGTAGCCAGACTCTTCCCTACGAGCAGTACTTC. Translation gives CGSQTLPYEQYF.

The V call is TRBV2, the J call TRBJ2-1; no firm D call. CDR3 length: 15 amino acids. Per germline, CDR1 SNHLY and CDR2 FYNNEI. Between the trimmed V and J ends, which lost 2 bases and 0 bases, there was a span of 8 bases. The CDR3 coding sequence is TGTGCCAGCAGTGAATCTGAAAGCTCCTACAATGAGCAGTTCTTC. Translation gives CASSESESSYNEQFF.

In its sample, this clone was seen a few times. V gene TRBV28 combines with J gene TRBJ2-5; D possibly uses TRBD1 or TRBD2 (5 bases each). The CDR3 totals 14 residues. From germline, CDR1 is MDHEN and CDR2 SYDVKM. V gave up 1 base and J gave up 10 bases, with 16 bases separating them. The CDR3 is CASSLSGASWGQYF. DNA for the CDR3: TGTGCCAGCAGTTTATCCGGGGCCTCATGGGGCCAGTACTTC.

V and J are TRBV5-5 and TRBJ2-2; D is uncertain. Germline CDR1 reads SGHKS; CDR2 reads YYEKEE (reference sequence). Trimming left V 4 bases short and J 8 bases short, with 9 bases between. CDR3 size: 12 residues. The CDR3 DNA follows: TGTGCCAGCAGCCCCCTGTCGGGGGAGCTGTTTTTT. Its protein is CASSPLSGELFF.

The chain is built from TRBV27 and TRBJ2-5; tentatively, D is TRBD1 (6 bases). The CDR3 has 15 amino acids. Trimming stripped 3 bases from V and 4 bases from J, with 15 bases between. Germline V gene data show CDR1 as MNHEY and CDR2 as SMNVEV (reference sequence). The CDR3 reads CASSLSTGMGETQYF. CDR3 coding DNA: TGTGCCAGCAGTTTGTCTACAGGGATGGGAGAGACCCAGTACTTC.

This chain joins TRBV4-3 and TRBJ2-2; TRBD1 aligns across 9 bases. J gave up 3 bases and V 5 bases, and 4 bases lay outside the gene matches. The V gene's germline CDR1 is LGHNA and CDR2 YSLEER. CDR3 length: 15 residues. The CDR3 DNA is TGCGCCAGCAGCTCCGGGACAGGGCACACCGGGGAGCTGTTTTTT. This translates into CASSSGTGHTGELFF.

V gene TRBV5-6 combines with J gene TRBJ2-7, with no clear D. Trimming shortened V by 2 bases and J by 3 bases, and 12 bases separated the two germline ends. Germline loops: CDR1 SGHDT, CDR2 YYEEEE. The CDR3 sequence is 14 residues long. The CDR3 sequence: CASSFGTADYEQYF. In DNA form, the CDR3 reads TGTGCCAGCAGCTTTGGCACCGCGGACTACGAGCAGTACTTC.

A few counts support this clone. The V and J genes are TRBV19 and TRBJ2-7; 11 bases agree with TRBD1. The CDR3 has 15 amino acids. The ends lost 3 bases at V and 5 bases at J; junction bases unmatched: 6. In germline, CDR1 is LNHDA, CDR2 SQIVND (reference sequence). For the CDR3, the DNA is TGTGCCAGTAGTATCACCGGACAGGGGGCGAACGAGCAGTACTTC. It encodes CASSITGQGANEQYF. The complete variable domain, with remaining parts taken from reference TRBV19 and TRBJ2-7, reads DGGITQSPKYLFRKEGQNVTLSCEQNLNHDAMYWYRQDPGQGLRLIYYSQIVNDFQKGDIAEGYSVSREKKESFPLTVTSAQKNPTAFYLCASSITGQGANEQYFGPGTRLTVT.

V is TRBV30 and J is TRBJ2-2; 9 nucleotides match TRBD2. The CDR3 has 13 residues. In germline, CDR1 is GTSNPN, CDR2 SVGIG (reference sequence). The V gene end was trimmed by 0 bases and the J gene end by 7 bases; junction bases not matched to a gene: 0. The CDR3: CAWSVAGGGELFF. The CDR3 nucleotides are TGTGCCTGGAGTGTAGCGGGGGGCGGGGAGCTGTTTTTT.

The chain employs TRBV28 and TRBJ2-7, with D unclear. This CDR3 has 14 residues. The V gene lost 2 bases and the J gene lost 1 base, with 9 bases spanning the gap. Germline CDR1 is MDHEN and CDR2 is SYDVKM. This chain's CDR3 is CASSLTDGSYEQYF. In DNA, the CDR3 is TGTGCCAGCAGTTTAACAGATGGATCCTACGAGCAGTACTTC.

This clone was detected a few times. The chain couples TRBV28 to TRBJ1-5; TRBD1 might be the D (5 bases). The germline V gene encodes CDR1 MDHEN and CDR2 SYDVKM. The CDR3 length is 16 residues. The V gene lost 4 bases and the J gene lost 0 bases, with 13 bases spanning the gap. The CDR3 DNA sequence: TGTGCCAGCAGTTCCGCCCCAGGGATTAGCAATCAGCCCCAGCATTTT. Its protein product is CASSSAPGISNQPQHF. Complete variable domain (other parts from reference TRBV28 and TRBJ1-5): DVKVTQSSRYLVKRTGEKVFLECVQDMDHENMFWYRQDPGLGLRLIYFSYDVKMKEKGDIPEGYSVSREKKERFSLILESASTNQTSMYLCASSSAPGISNQPQHFGDGTRLSIL.

V is TRBV5-1 and J is TRBJ1-1, with D perhaps TRBD1 (6 bases). The ends were cut back, 1 base at V and 2 bases at J, with 9 bases in the middle. The CDR3 runs to 14 residues. CDR1 SGHRS and CDR2 YFSETQ come from the germline V gene. The CDR3: CASSLWGANTEAFF. For the CDR3, the DNA is TGCGCCAGCAGCTTGTGGGGGGCCAACACTGAAGCTTTCTTT.

The genes are TRBV11-2 and TRBJ2-1; 10 positions agree with TRBD1. CDR3 length equals 17 residues. Germline CDR1 reads SGHAT; CDR2 reads FQNNGV. J lost 4 bases, V lost 5 bases, and 11 bases had no gene match. The DNA of the CDR3 is TGTGCCAGCAGCCCAGCCCCCGGGACAGGGGATTACAATGAGCAGTTCTTC. It encodes CASSPAPGTGDYNEQFF. Looking up the rest from reference TRBV11-2 and TRBJ2-1 gives the full variable domain: EAGVAQSPRYKIIEKRQSVAFWCNPISGHATLYWYQQILGQGPKLLIQFQNNGVVDDSQLPKDRFSAERLKGVDSTLKIQPAKLEDSAVYLCASSPAPGTGDYNEQFFGPGTRLTVL.